The 3 T cell receptor beta chains below were found in one sample sequenced in a study of cytomegalovirus exposure and HLA in healthy donors. Primers included in the PCR were 60 Vbeta and 13 Jbeta primers. Measured with immunoSEQ multiplex PCR; TCRdb has only the in-frame clones, and not every one. The repertoire holds tens of thousands of clones, with 70% to 85% as singletons. Input material: PBMCs. These receptors originate from a man aged 50 to 60 in good health and CMV-seronegative.

The V call is TRBV6-6, the J call TRBJ1-5, with a weak D call TRBD1 (6 bases). The V end was cut by 5 bases, the J end by 7 bases, with 18 bases between. The CDR3 runs 15 residues. Germline-derived CDR1 and CDR2 are MNHNY and SVGAGI (reference sequence). The CDR3: CASSGTSGAGQPQHF. CDR3 coding DNA: TGTGCCAGCAGTGGCACCTCAGGGGCCGGCCAGCCCCAGCATTTT.

This chain connects TRBV27 to TRBJ1-5, with TRBD1 matching over 8 bases. Germline V CDR1 and CDR2: MNHEY, SMNVEV (reference sequence). The V and J ends lost 7 bases and 7 bases, in that order; junction bases with no gene match: 18. The CDR3 is 17 residues long. The CDR3 coding sequence is TGTGCCAGCACCTCTCTTCAGGGGGCGGGAGTCGGGCAGCCCCAGCATTTT. Residues: CASTSLQGAGVGQPQHF.

The chain carries TRBV10-3 and TRBJ2-3, with TRBD2 identical over 12 bases. Trimming cost V 3 bases and J 5 bases; bases outside gene matches: 6. Germline V lookup: CDR1 ENHRY, CDR2 SYGVKD. The CDR3 spans 16 residues. The CDR3 nucleotides are TGTGCCATCAGTGATGTGACTAGCGGGAGAGAAGATACGCAGTATTTT. This codes for CAISDVTSGREDTQYF.